The 11 T cell receptor beta chains listed next were all sequenced from one sample in a study of Ad26.COV2.S vaccination and SARS-CoV-2 variants. Sequencing was performed with immunoSEQ multiplex PCR; in TCRdb, only in-frame clones are kept and a portion is missing. The sample holds about 680,000 clones, around 92% seen once. The treatment is: roughly 19 received Ad26.COV2.S at low or high dose, single or two shots; five or six received placebo; per-sample allocation not given. Sampling was performed 63 days after the first vaccine or placebo injection. Sequenced here: peripheral blood, sampled in a trial of Ad26.COV2.S vaccine versus placebo. Every receptor here comes from a person between 18 and 60 years old who received the Ad26.COV2.S COVID-19 vaccine or a placebo.

The V gene is TRBV12-5, the J gene TRBJ2-7; 8 bases are a match to TRBD2. The CDR3 runs to 15 residues. Germline V gives CDR1 LGHNT, CDR2 FRNRAP. Germline trimming cut 11 bases from V and 1 base from J; bases unmatched to any gene: 13. Written as DNA, the CDR3 is TGTGCTCGGGGGGCCGGGGGGGCCGGGTCCTACGAGCAGTACTTC. It codes for CARGAGGAGSYEQYF.

The V call is TRBV7-3, the J call TRBJ2-5; either TRBD1 or TRBD2 may supply D (5 bases each). CDR1 is SGHTA and CDR2 is FQGTGA in the germline V gene. With 4 bases removed from V and 4 bases from J, the gap between germline ends came to 13 bases. CDR3 length: 14 residues. The CDR3 DNA sequence: TGTGCCAGCAGCTCAGGGAGCGCCACAGAGACCCAGTACTTC. It codes for CASSSGSATETQYF.

V usage is TRBV29-1 and J usage is TRBJ2-7; D possibly corresponds to TRBD1 (6 bases). The CDR3 has 15 residues. V lost 0 bases to trimming and J lost 2 bases, with 14 bases between them. Germline lookup yields CDR1 SQVTM and CDR2 ANQGSEA. CDR3 sequence reads: CSVEDPQGCTYEQYF. CDR3 in DNA: TGCAGCGTTGAAGATCCACAGGGATGTACCTACGAGCAGTACTTC.

This clone was recorded once. V and J are TRBV9 and TRBJ1-5; D is ambiguous. Germline V gene data show CDR1 as SGDLS and CDR2 as YYNGEE. The length of the CDR3 is 16 residues. Trimming removed 6 bases from V and 0 bases from J, with 16 bases in between. CDR3 loop: CASTKYGDYSNQPQHF. The CDR3 region has the DNA TGTGCCAGCACCAAATATGGGGATTATAGCAATCAGCCCCAGCATTTT.

The chain joins TRBV7-3 to TRBJ2-3, with unresolved D. From germline, CDR1 is SGHTA and CDR2 FQGTGA. The CDR3 spans 13 residues. V lost 2 bases and J lost 3, with 6 bases in between. The CDR3 spells CASSLLGTDTQYF. The CDR3 nucleotides read TGTGCCAGCAGCTTACTAGGGACAGATACGCAGTATTTT.

V usage is TRBV7-2 and J usage is TRBJ1-1; a weak D match, TRBD1 (6 bases). Deletions cut 5 bases from V and 4 bases from J, with 11 bases between. In germline, CDR1 is SGHTA, CDR2 FQGNSA. The CDR3 has 13 residues. The CDR3 DNA reads TGTGCCAGCAGCGAAGGACAGAGCACTGAAGCTTTCTTT. Translating gives CASSEGQSTEAFF.

The chain employs TRBV2 and TRBJ2-2; possibly TRBD1 for D (6 bases). CDR3 length equals 15 residues. V dropped 9 bases and J dropped 3 bases, with 17 bases sitting between them. From germline, CDR1 is SNHLY and CDR2 FYNNEI. The CDR3 region is CARLTGPCYTGELFF. In DNA form, the CDR3 reads TGTGCCAGATTAACAGGGCCTTGCTACACCGGGGAGCTGTTTTTT.

The chain couples TRBV10-3 to TRBJ1-1; unclear D gene. The germline V and J ends were trimmed by 5 bases and 0 bases, with 7 bases remaining between them. The CDR3 sequence is 13 residues long. Germline CDR1 is ENHRY and CDR2 is SYGVKD. DNA of the CDR3: TGTGCCATCAGTAAAAACCTGAACACTGAAGCTTTCTTT. Translated: CAISKNLNTEAFF.

This rearrangement joins TRBV7-2 to TRBJ2-7, with 10 bases fitting TRBD2. The germline V gene encodes CDR1 SGHTA and CDR2 FQGNSA. J was trimmed by 7 bases and V by 4 bases; bases with no gene match: 7. The CDR3 is 14 amino acids. CDR3 DNA sequence: TGTGCCAGCAGCTCAACTAGCGGGGCGGGGGAGCAGTACTTC. Its protein is CASSSTSGAGEQYF.

The chain couples TRBV10-1 to TRBJ2-3; possible D gene TRBD2, 6 bases. CDR1 WNHNN and CDR2 SYGVQD come from the germline V gene (reference sequence). V was clipped by 5 bases and J by 2 bases, with 14 bases between them. The CDR3 spans 15 residues. As DNA, the CDR3 is TGCGCCAGCAGTCCAGGCGGGATCATCACAGATACGCAGTATTTT. Encoded protein: CASSPGGIITDTQYF.

The chain links TRBV5-6 to TRBJ1-1; 7 bases agree with TRBD1. Germline V gene lookup returns CDR1 SGHDT and CDR2 YYEEEE. The V segment lost 0 bases and the J segment 3 bases; nucleotides outside the gene matches: 5. This CDR3 is 15 amino acids long. CDR3 amino acids: CASSLDRGWDTEAFF. The DNA for the CDR3 is TGTGCCAGCAGCTTGGACAGGGGATGGGACACTGAAGCTTTCTTT. Complete variable domain (other parts from reference TRBV5-6 and TRBJ1-1): DAGVTQSPTHLIKTRGQQVTLRCSPKSGHDTVSWYQQALGQGPQFIFQYYEEEERQRGNFPDRFSGHQFPNYSSELNVNALLLGDSALYLCASSLDRGWDTEAFFGQGTRLTVV.